The clone carrying this TCR beta chain was seen a handful of times. A J-beta primer mix and a sample-barcoded 5' primer were used in a second PCR of about 7 to 12 cycles. From the 5' RACE reads, TCRdb called clonotypes with MiXCR, one entry per CDR3 protein. The table shows hundreds of thousands of distinct CDR3 sequences, with roughly 64% occurring only once. The data were obtained in a study of blood T cells in healthy people across ages. Germline V gene data show CDR1 as DFQATT and CDR2 as SNEGSKA (reference sequence). The CDR3 has 12 residues. Trimming took 5 bases from V and 9 from J; bases not matched to a gene: 4.

The J gene is TRBJ2-1, the V gene TRBV20-1; 10 nucleotides agree with TRBD1. The sequencing sample was made of blood. The receptor was derived from a man younger than 40 in good health. Here the CDR3 DNA reads TGCAGTGCTCCGGGACAGGGGATTGAGCAGTTCTTC. Protein product: CSAPGQGIEQFF.